This T cell receptor beta chain was sequenced during a study of technical replicates of blood from a handful of donors. Here immunoSEQ multiplex PCR was the method, and the copy in TCRdb shows in-frame clones only, minus some. Of 75,000 to 95,000 clones listed, less than 96% are singletons. V dropped 3 bases and J dropped 2 bases, with 14 bases sitting between them. CDR1 and CDR2 (germline): SGHTA, FQGTGA. The CDR3 totals 16 residues. The origin of this receptor is a human donor in good health. Sequencing was done on a sample of T cells isolated from PBMCs. The chain joins TRBV7-3 to TRBJ2-1, with D possibly TRBD2 on 5 matching bases. The CDR3 spells CASSFLSRGTYNEQFF. Written as DNA, the CDR3 is TGTGCCAGCAGCTTCCTCTCTCGAGGGACCTACAATGAGCAGTTCTTC.